Listed below are T cell receptor beta chains from one sample, sequenced in a study of T cell responses to AZD1222 COVID-19 vaccine. Libraries were prepared by immunoSEQ multiplex PCR; TCRdb keeps only in-frame clonotypes and omits some of them. The sample has more than 100,000 clones; roughly nine tenths are singletons. The sequencing used peripheral blood, collected 28 days after the second AZD1222 dose. The receptors were gathered from an adult who received the AZD1222 COVID-19 vaccine. Each CDR3 is given with its conserved first and last residue. The D gene is left open where the match is weak. Size tells how often a clone was seen (once, few, many) or the class of an expanded clone, and some rows leave it out.

clone size | D gene | J gene | V gene | CDR3 protein | CDR3 DNA
- | - | TRBJ1-4 | TRBV14 | CASSQAGLTNEKLFF | TGTGCCAGCAGCCAAGCAGGGCTCACTAATGAAAAACTGTTTTTT
- | - | TRBJ2-5 | TRBV11-2 | CASSLDLETQYF | TGTGCCAGCAGCTTAGATTTAGAGACCCAGTACTTC
- | - | TRBJ1-2 | TRBV2 | CASRFLTGYGYTF | TGTGCCAGCAGGTTTCTCACGGGGTATGGCTACACCTTC
- | TRBD1 | TRBJ2-2 | TRBV9 | CASSRQGAYTGELFF | TGTGCCAGCAGTCGACAGGGGGCATATACCGGGGAGCTGTTTTTT
- | - | TRBJ1-3 | TRBV4-3 | CASSQVAGHSGNTIYF | TGCGCCAGCAGCCAAGTCGCTGGCCACTCTGGAAACACCATATATTTT
- | - | TRBJ1-1 | TRBV7-9 | CASSYQQVTEAFF | TGTGCCAGCAGCTATCAACAGGTTACTGAAGCTTTCTTT
- | TRBD1 | TRBJ1-3 | TRBV27 | CASSSGQGLPGAGNTIYF | TGTGCCAGCAGTTCGGGACAGGGGCTGCCCGGAGCTGGAAACACCATATATTTT
- | - | TRBJ1-1 | TRBV12-3/TRBV12-4 | CASNKVDRLEAFF | TGTGCCAGCAATAAAGTCGACAGATTAGAAGCTTTCTTT
- | - | TRBJ1-2 | TRBV6-6 | CASREDGDYGYTF | TGTGCCAGCAGGGAGGATGGTGACTATGGCTACACCTTC
- | - | TRBJ1-2 | TRBV5-8 | CASSLLGNYGYTF | TGTGCCAGCAGCTTGTTGGGCAACTATGGCTACACCTTC
- | - | TRBJ1-2 | TRBV5-5 | CASSFRKSYGYTF | TGTGCCAGCAGCTTTAGGAAGTCCTATGGCTACACCTTC
- | - | TRBJ1-6 | TRBV9 | CASSVKEGSPLHF | TGTGCCAGCAGCGTAAAGGAGGGTTCACCCCTCCACTTT
- | - | TRBJ2-6 | TRBV18 | CASSETDSGANVLTF | TGTGCCAGCTCAGAGACAGACTCTGGGGCCAACGTCCTGACTTTC
- | - | TRBJ1-5 | TRBV24-1 | CATSDRLTGQPQHF | TGTGCCACCAGTGACCGCCTGACAGGTCAGCCCCAGCATTTT
- | TRBD1 | TRBJ2-1 | TRBV5-1 | CASSSDGTGRFEQFF | TGCGCCAGCAGCTCGGACGGGACAGGTAGATTTGAGCAGTTCTTC
- | TRBD1 | TRBJ2-1 | TRBV19 | CASRGGSNEQFF | TGTGCCAGTAGAGGGGGCTCCAATGAGCAGTTCTTC
- | - | TRBJ1-6 | TRBV27 | CASQSSYNSPLHF | TGTGCCAGCCAAAGCTCCTATAATTCACCCCTCCACTTT
- | - | TRBJ2-7 | TRBV4-2 | CASSPSGRGPYEQYF | TGTGCCAGCAGCCCTAGCGGCAGGGGGCCCTACGAGCAGTACTTC
- | - | TRBJ1-2 | TRBV9 | CASSRTQGDYGYTF | TGTGCCAGCAGCCGTACACAGGGCGACTATGGCTACACCTTC
- | - | TRBJ2-2 | TRBV6-5 | CASAPELGGSGELFF | TGTGCCAGCGCCCCCGAGTTGGGGGGCTCCGGGGAGCTGTTTTTT
- | - | TRBJ1-4 | TRBV5-5 | CASTFGGQLNEKLFF | TGTGCCAGCACCTTTGGAGGACAGCTTAATGAAAAACTGTTTTTT
- | - | TRBJ2-7 | TRBV9 | CASSPSGGLYEQYF | TGTGCCAGCAGCCCCTCCGGGGGTCTCTACGAGCAGTACTTC
- | TRBD1 | TRBJ1-6 | TRBV30 | CAWSRTGLNSPLHF | TGTGCCTGGTCAAGGACAGGCCTTAATTCACCCCTCCACTTT
- | - | TRBJ1-1 | TRBV5-5 | CASSQTGAYYEAFF | TGTGCCAGCAGCCAAACGGGAGCATATTATGAAGCTTTCTTT
- | - | TRBJ2-7 | TRBV10-3 | CAIGAGSYEQYF | TGTGCCATCGGAGCAGGGAGCTACGAGCAGTACTTC
- | TRBD1 | TRBJ1-1 | TRBV7-9 | CASSLGGQGANTEAFF | TGTGCCAGCAGCTTAGGGGGACAGGGGGCGAACACTGAAGCTTTCTTT
- | TRBD2 | TRBJ2-1 | TRBV19 | CASSPHPQGGTGLVLNEQFF | TGTGCCAGTAGTCCCCACCCTCAAGGGGGTACGGGACTAGTCCTCAATGAGCAGTTCTTC
- | TRBD2 | TRBJ2-1 | TRBV5-4 | CASSFRLAGNNEQFF | TGTGCCAGCAGCTTCAGACTAGCGGGGAACAATGAGCAGTTCTTC
once | - | TRBJ1-1 | TRBV29-1 | CSVGFSTNTEAFF | TGCAGCGTCGGCTTTTCGACAAACACTGAAGCTTTCTTT
- | - | TRBJ1-5 | TRBV3-1/TRBV3-2 | CASSQGGRDSNQPQHF | TGTGCCAGCAGCCAAGGGGGCAGGGATAGCAATCAGCCCCAGCATTTT
once | - | TRBJ1-4 | TRBV7-2 | CASSSRRGTTNEKLFF | TGTGCCAGCAGCTCCCGTCGGGGGACAACTAATGAAAAACTGTTTTTT
- | - | TRBJ1-4 | TRBV5-1 | CASSLGPNEKLFF | TGCGCCAGCAGCTTAGGCCCTAATGAAAAACTGTTTTTT
- | - | TRBJ2-7 | TRBV7-6 | CASSLRRGFEQYF | TGTGCCAGCAGCCTTAGAAGGGGATTCGAGCAGTACTTC
- | TRBD1 | TRBJ1-5 | TRBV6-2/TRBV6-3 | CASSSTGVWQPQHF | TGTGCCAGCAGTTCGACAGGGGTTTGGCAGCCCCAGCATTTT
- | - | TRBJ1-1 | TRBV18 | CASSPPDRGGTEAFF | TGTGCCAGCTCACCCCCGGACAGAGGCGGAACTGAAGCTTTCTTT
- | - | TRBJ1-1 | TRBV5-4 | CASSSLGTEAFF | TGTGCCAGCAGCTCGCTAGGCACTGAAGCTTTCTTT
- | - | TRBJ1-5 | TRBV7-9 | CASSLGQSNRPQHF | TGTGCCAGCAGCTTAGGACAGAGCAATCGCCCCCAGCATTTT
- | - | TRBJ1-1 | TRBV3-1/TRBV3-2 | CASSPTVRAMNTEAFF | TGTGCCAGCAGCCCCACTGTGAGGGCTATGAACACTGAAGCTTTCTTT
- | - | TRBJ2-5 | TRBV12-3/TRBV12-4 | CASGGAQETQYF | TGTGCCAGTGGGGGGGCCCAAGAGACCCAGTACTTC
- | - | TRBJ2-5 | TRBV4-1 | CASSQDRGALGETQYF | TGCGCCAGCAGCCAAGATCGAGGGGCCCTTGGGGAGACCCAGTACTTC
- | TRBD2 | TRBJ2-1 | TRBV6-5 | CASSYTPSGGNEQFF | TGTGCCAGCAGTTACACCCCTAGCGGGGGCAATGAGCAGTTCTTC
- | - | TRBJ1-1 | TRBV6-4 | CASSAGTSTEAFF | TGTGCCAGCAGTGCAGGGACCAGCACTGAAGCTTTCTTT
- | - | TRBJ2-1 | TRBV18 | CASSPPTMGGAYNEQFF | TGTGCCAGCTCACCACCAACTATGGGGGGCGCTTACAATGAGCAGTTCTTC
- | - | TRBJ2-7 | TRBV6-4 | CASRPDRSSYEQYF | TGTGCCAGCAGACCCGACCGGAGCTCCTACGAGCAGTACTTC
once | TRBD1 | TRBJ1-4 | TRBV19 | CASTDRSGTANEKLFF | TGTGCCAGTACCGATCGGTCCGGGACAGCGAATGAAAAACTGTTTTTT
- | - | TRBJ2-2 | TRBV25-1 | CASSEWTTNTGELFF | TGTGCCAGCAGTGAGTGGACAACGAACACCGGGGAGCTGTTTTTT
- | - | TRBJ1-1 | TRBV10-3 | CASRHMNTEAFF | TGTGCCTCCAGGCACATGAACACTGAAGCTTTCTTT